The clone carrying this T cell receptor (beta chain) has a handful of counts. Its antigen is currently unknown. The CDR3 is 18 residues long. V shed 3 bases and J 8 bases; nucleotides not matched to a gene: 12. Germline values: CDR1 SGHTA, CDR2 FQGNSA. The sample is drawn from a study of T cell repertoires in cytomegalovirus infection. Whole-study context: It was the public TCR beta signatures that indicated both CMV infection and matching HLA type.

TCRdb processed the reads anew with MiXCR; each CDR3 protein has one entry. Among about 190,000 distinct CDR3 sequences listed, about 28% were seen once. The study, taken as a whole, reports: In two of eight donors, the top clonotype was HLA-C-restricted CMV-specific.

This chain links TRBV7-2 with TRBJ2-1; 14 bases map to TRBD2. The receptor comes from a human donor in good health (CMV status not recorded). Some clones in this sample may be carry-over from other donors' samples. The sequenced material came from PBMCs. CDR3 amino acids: CASSLRLAGGPLSDEQFF. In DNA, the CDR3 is TGTGCCAGCAGCTTGAGACTAGCGGGGGGGCCCTTAAGCGATGAGCAGTTCTTC. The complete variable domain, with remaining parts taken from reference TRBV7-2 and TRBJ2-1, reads GAGVSQSPSNKVTEKGKDVELRCDPISGHTALYWYRQSLGQGLEFLIYFQGNSAPDKSGLPSDRFSAERTGGSVSTLTIQRTQQEDSAVYLCASSLRLAGGPLSDEQFFGPGTRLTVL.